Presented here are 14 T cell receptor beta chains from one specimen sequenced in a study of OX40 agonist ivuxolimab in advanced cancers. Clones were sequenced by immunoSEQ multiplex PCR, and TCRdb holds only the in-frame ones, with some missing. Of almost 70,000 clones listed, approximately 90% are singletons. The sample in question was CD4+ or CD8+ T cells sorted from blood, obtained in a trial of the OX40 agonist ivuxolimab. The origin of the receptors is an adult with an advanced solid tumor such as melanoma, head and neck, liver or kidney cancer.

J is TRBJ1-2 and V is TRBV15, with 9 bases that match TRBD1. The CDR3 loop spans 16 amino acids. J was trimmed by 2 bases and V by 0 bases; bases with no gene match: 4. The germline V gene has CDR1 LNHNV and CDR2 YYDKDF (reference sequence). This CDR3 is CATSRDGTGTNYGYTF. The CDR3 nucleotides read TGTGCCACCAGCAGAGACGGGACAGGGACGAACTATGGCTACACCTTC.

The chain has TRBV7-9 and TRBJ2-7, with no clear D. Germline CDR1 and CDR2: SEHNR and FQNEAQ (reference sequence). This CDR3 is built from 14 residues. Trimming took off 4 bases at V and 0 bases at J, with 10 bases between the two ends. The CDR3 reads CASSSSSFSYEQYF. DNA for the CDR3: TGTGCCAGCAGCTCGAGCAGCTTCTCCTACGAGCAGTACTTC. The whole variable domain, remainder taken from reference TRBV7-9 and TRBJ2-7, is DTGVSQNPRHKITKRGQNVTFRCDPISEHNRLYWYRQTLGQGPEFLTYFQNEAQLEKSRLLSDRFSAERPKGSFSTLEIQRTEQGDSAMYLCASSSSSFSYEQYFGPGTRLTVT.

This chain connects TRBV4-2 to TRBJ2-3; maybe TRBD2 (5 bases). The CDR3 extends over 18 amino acids. Germline assignment: CDR1 LGHNA and CDR2 YNFKEQ. V dropped 1 base and J dropped 3 bases, with 20 bases sitting between them. CDR3 sequence (DNA): TGTGCCAGCAGCCAAGTTACGGTCTTCCGGGATAAAACAGATACGCAGTATTTT. This encodes CASSQVTVFRDKTDTQYF.

The genes are TRBV6-1 and TRBJ2-7, with D perhaps matching TRBD1 (5 bases). CDR1 and CDR2 from the germline V gene are MNHNS and SASEGT. Trimming shortened V by 5 bases and J by 3 bases, and 11 bases separated the two germline ends. The CDR3 is 13 amino acids. This CDR3 is CASSLDMVYEQYF. CDR3 DNA sequence: TGTGCCAGCAGTCTGGACATGGTCTACGAGCAGTACTTC.

The J gene is TRBJ2-1, the V gene TRBV6-6, with 10 bases matching TRBD2. Looked up from germline, CDR1 is MNHNY and CDR2 is SVGAGI (reference sequence). V was pared by 6 bases and J by 7 bases, with 12 bases of the junction left unmatched. This CDR3 comprises 16 residues. The chain's CDR3 is CASRGVASGRGNEQFF. The CDR3 bases are TGTGCCAGCAGAGGGGTGGCTAGCGGGAGAGGGAATGAGCAGTTCTTC.

This clone was observed once. A read error may account for a junction end that differs from germline. The rearrangement links TRBV7-7 to TRBJ2-1; no definite D call. Germline V gene data show CDR1 as SSHAT and CDR2 as FNYEAQ (reference sequence). The CDR3 spans 13 residues. The chain's CDR3 is CASSSNWGNEQFF. CDR3 DNA: TGTGCTAGCAGCTCTAACTGGGGCAATGAGCAGTTCTTC.

The CDR3 loop reads CASRSEGGYTF. CDR3 in DNA: TGCGCCAGCAGAAGTGAGGGGGGCTACACCTTC. V is TRBV5-1 and J is TRBJ1-2; D perhaps matches TRBD1 (5 bases). Looked up from germline, CDR1 is SGHRS and CDR2 is YFSETQ. V lost 5 bases and J 8 bases, leaving 10 bases between the germline ends. The CDR3 is made up of 11 amino acids.

The chain carries TRBV6-5 and TRBJ1-2, with 9 bases identical to TRBD1. Trimming removed 0 bases from V and 6 bases from J; junction bases left unmatched: 8. Germline CDR1 reads MNHEY; CDR2 reads SVGAGI. This CDR3 has 16 residues. The CDR3 spells CASSYSFRTGGDGYTF. CDR3 nucleotides: TGTGCCAGCAGTTACTCGTTTCGCACAGGGGGCGATGGCTACACCTTC.

This clone appeared once. The chain links TRBV5-6 to TRBJ2-7; 13 bases fit TRBD2. The V and J ends lost 3 bases and 5 bases, in that order; junction bases with no gene match: 17. Germline V CDR1 and CDR2: SGHDT, YYEEEE. The CDR3 runs 19 residues. The CDR3 DNA follows: TGTGCCAGCAGCTCCAAAAGAGGGACTAGCGGGAAAGTAACACACGAGCAGTACTTC. Translated: CASSSKRGTSGKVTHEQYF. Combining the CDR3 with reference TRBV5-6 and TRBJ2-7 gives the whole variable domain DAGVTQSPTHLIKTRGQQVTLRCSPKSGHDTVSWYQQALGQGPQFIFQYYEEEERQRGNFPDRFSGHQFPNYSSELNVNALLLGDSALYLCASSSKRGTSGKVTHEQYFGPGTRLTVT.

This clone was observed a handful of times. This chain links TRBV6-1 with TRBJ2-7; a weak D match, TRBD1 (5 bases). Trimming pared 2 bases from V and 10 bases from J, leaving 18 bases between. Germline V gives CDR1 MNHNS, CDR2 SASEGT. The CDR3 contains 14 residues. The CDR3 loop reads CASSETKGRGPQYF. The CDR3 DNA sequence: TGTGCCAGCAGTGAAACAAAAGGAAGGGGCCCCCAGTACTTC.

CDR3 in amino acids: CASNAQADGELFF. In nucleotides, the CDR3 is TGTGCCAGCAACGCTCAGGCGGACGGGGAGCTGTTTTTT. This chain links TRBV7-9 with TRBJ2-2; D remains unclear. Looked up from germline, CDR1 is SEHNR and CDR2 is FQNEAQ (reference sequence). The V end lost 7 bases, the J end lost 7 bases, and 13 bases lay between the germline ends. This CDR3 has 13 residues.

The chain carries TRBV6-1 and TRBJ1-2; no reliable D call. V gave up 4 bases and J gave up 4 bases, with 13 bases separating them. This CDR3 comprises 14 residues. CDR1 is MNHNS, CDR2 SASEGT, per germline. The CDR3 sequence is CASSGASNPYGYTF. In nucleotides, the CDR3 is TGTGCCAGCAGTGGGGCTTCTAATCCCTATGGCTACACCTTC.

This clone was found once. The V gene is TRBV5-4, the J gene TRBJ2-6, with TRBD1 matching 8 bases. This CDR3 is 17 amino acids long. Germline CDR1 is SGHNT and CDR2 is YYREEE (reference sequence). V lost 4 bases and J lost 0; bases outside the gene matches: 6. CDR3 amino acids: CASSPRDRSSGANVLTF. CDR3 in DNA: TGTGCCAGCAGCCCCCGGGACAGGAGCTCTGGGGCCAACGTCCTGACTTTC.

This clone was seen only once. The chain employs TRBV27 and TRBJ2-1; 7 bases agree with TRBD2. Germline trimming cut 4 bases from V and 1 base from J; bases unmatched to any gene: 1. The germline gives CDR1 MNHEY, CDR2 SMNVEV (reference sequence). The CDR3 has 14 amino acids. The CDR3 DNA sequence: TGTGCCAGCAGTTATAGCGGGTCCTACAATGAGCAGTTCTTC. This codes for CASSYSGSYNEQFF.